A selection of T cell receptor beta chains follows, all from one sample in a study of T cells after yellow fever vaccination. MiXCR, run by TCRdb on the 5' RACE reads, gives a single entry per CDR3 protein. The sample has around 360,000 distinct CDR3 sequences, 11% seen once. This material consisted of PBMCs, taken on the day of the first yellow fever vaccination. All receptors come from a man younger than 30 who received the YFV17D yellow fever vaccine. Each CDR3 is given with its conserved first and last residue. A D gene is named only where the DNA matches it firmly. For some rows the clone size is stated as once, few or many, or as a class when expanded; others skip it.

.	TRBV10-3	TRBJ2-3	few	CAIGGGLMDADTQYF	TGTGCCATCGGGGGGGGCCTTATGGACGCAGATACGCAGTATTTT
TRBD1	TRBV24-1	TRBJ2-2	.	CATSDSGQASGAGELFF	TGTGCCACCAGTGACTCGGGACAGGCCTCGGGGGCCGGGGAGCTGTTTTTT
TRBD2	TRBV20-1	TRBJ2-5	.	CSAKRGGGRETQYF	TGCAGTGCTAAACGCGGGGGGGGACGGGAGACCCAGTACTTC
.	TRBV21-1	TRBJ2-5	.	CASSKGDRGQETQYF	TGTGCCAGCAGCAAAGGGGACAGGGGGCAAGAGACCCAGTACTTC
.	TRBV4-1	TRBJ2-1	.	CASSHRITEVYGDEQFF	TGCGCCAGCAGCCACCGGATAACCGAAGTCTATGGGGATGAGCAGTTCTTC
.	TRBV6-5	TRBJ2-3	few	CASSYGRDTQYF	TGTGCCAGCAGTTATGGTCGGGATACGCAGTATTTT
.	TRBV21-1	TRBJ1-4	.	CASSKEDRPLNEKLFF	TGTGCCAGCAGCAAAGAGGATCGGCCGCTGAATGAAAAACTGTTTTTT
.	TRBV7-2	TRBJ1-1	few	CASSEGRPWGEAFF	TGTGCCAGCAGCGAGGGACGGCCCTGGGGGGAAGCTTTCTTT
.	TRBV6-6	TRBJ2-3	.	CASRRAGDTQYF	TGTGCCAGCAGACGAGCAGGAGATACGCAGTATTTT
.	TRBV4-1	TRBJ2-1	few	CASSYRLFAEQFF	TGCGCCAGCAGCTACCGATTGTTTGCTGAGCAGTTCTTC
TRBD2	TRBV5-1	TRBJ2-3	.	CASSLAPAAAGGSTDTQYF	TGCGCCAGCAGCTTGGCCCCCGCTGCGGCGGGGGGTAGCACAGATACGCAGTATTTT
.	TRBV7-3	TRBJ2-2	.	CASSSTGFAGELFF	TGTGCCAGCAGCTCAACAGGGTTCGCCGGGGAGCTGTTTTTT
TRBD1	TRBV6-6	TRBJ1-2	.	CASSPEGDRGYTF	TGTGCCAGCAGCCCCGAAGGGGACAGGGGATACACCTTC
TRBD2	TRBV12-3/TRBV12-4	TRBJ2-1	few	CASSLAGGGPTLF	TGTGCCAGCAGTTTAGCGGGGGGGGGACCCACCCTCTTC
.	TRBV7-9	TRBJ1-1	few	CASSLGHGEAFF	TGTGCCAGCAGCTTAGGGCACGGTGAAGCTTTCTTT
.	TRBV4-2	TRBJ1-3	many	CASSQLNGRFSGNTIYF	TGTGCCAGCAGCCAGTTAAATGGACGGTTCTCTGGAAACACCATATATTTT
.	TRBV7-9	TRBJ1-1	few	CASSLRAHDQNTEAFF	TGTGCCAGCAGCCTAAGGGCCCACGACCAGAACACTGAAGCTTTCTTT
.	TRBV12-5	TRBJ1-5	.	CASGTNQPQHF	TGTGCTAGTGGTACCAATCAGCCCCAGCATTTT
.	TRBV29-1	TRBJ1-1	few	CSVEDPADEAFF	TGCAGCGTTGAAGATCCCGCTGACGAGGCTTTCTTT
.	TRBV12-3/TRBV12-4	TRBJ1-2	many	CASSFRGEGYTF	TGTGCCAGCAGTTTCAGGGGCGAAGGCTACACCTTC
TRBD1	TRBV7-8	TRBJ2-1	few	CASSWGTGDNEQFF	TGTGCCAGCAGCTGGGGGACAGGGGACAATGAGCAGTTCTTC